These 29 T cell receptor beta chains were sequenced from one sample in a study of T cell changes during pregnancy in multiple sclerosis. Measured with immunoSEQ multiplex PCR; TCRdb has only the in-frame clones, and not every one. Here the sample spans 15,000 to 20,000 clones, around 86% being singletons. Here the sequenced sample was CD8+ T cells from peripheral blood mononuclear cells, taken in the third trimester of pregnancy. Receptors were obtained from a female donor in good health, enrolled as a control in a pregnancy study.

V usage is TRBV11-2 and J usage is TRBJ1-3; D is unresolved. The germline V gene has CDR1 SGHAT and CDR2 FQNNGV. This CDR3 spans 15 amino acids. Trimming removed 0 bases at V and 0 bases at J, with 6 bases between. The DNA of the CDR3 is TGTGCCAGCAGCTTAGATTGGAGCTCTGGAAACACCATATATTTT. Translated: CASSLDWSSGNTIYF.

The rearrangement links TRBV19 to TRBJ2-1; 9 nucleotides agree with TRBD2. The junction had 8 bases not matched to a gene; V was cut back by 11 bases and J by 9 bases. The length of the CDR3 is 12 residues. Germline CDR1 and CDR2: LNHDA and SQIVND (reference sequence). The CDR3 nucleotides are TGTGCCGCGGGGGGGCTGGGGACTGAGCAGTTCTTC. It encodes CAAGGLGTEQFF. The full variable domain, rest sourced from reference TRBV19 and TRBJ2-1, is DGGITQSPKYLFRKEGQNVTLSCEQNLNHDAMYWYRQDPGQGLRLIYYSQIVNDFQKGDIAEGYSVSREKKESFPLTVTSAQKNPTAFYLCAAGGLGTEQFFGPGTRLTVL.

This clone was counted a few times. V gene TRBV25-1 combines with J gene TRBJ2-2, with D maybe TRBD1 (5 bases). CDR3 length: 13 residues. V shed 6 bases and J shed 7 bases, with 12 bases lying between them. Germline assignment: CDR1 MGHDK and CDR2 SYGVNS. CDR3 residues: CASSTGIIGELFF. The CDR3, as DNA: TGTGCCAGCAGCACAGGTATTATCGGGGAGCTGTTTTTT.

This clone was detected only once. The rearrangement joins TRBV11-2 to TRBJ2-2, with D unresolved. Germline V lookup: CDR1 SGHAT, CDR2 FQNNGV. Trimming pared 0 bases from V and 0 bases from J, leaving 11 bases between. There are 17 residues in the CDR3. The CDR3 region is CASSLDHEAANTGELFF. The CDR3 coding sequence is TGTGCCAGCAGCTTAGATCATGAGGCAGCGAACACCGGGGAGCTGTTTTTT.

CDR3 residues: CASSPSDRSPYEQYF. The CDR3 nucleotides read TGTGCCAGCTCACCCTCCGACAGGTCCCCCTACGAGCAGTACTTC. The chain joins TRBV18 to TRBJ2-7; tentative D call: TRBD1 (6 bases). Germline V CDR1 and CDR2: KGHSH, LQKENI. The germline V and J ends were trimmed by 3 bases and 2 bases, with 14 bases remaining between them. This CDR3 is built from 15 residues.

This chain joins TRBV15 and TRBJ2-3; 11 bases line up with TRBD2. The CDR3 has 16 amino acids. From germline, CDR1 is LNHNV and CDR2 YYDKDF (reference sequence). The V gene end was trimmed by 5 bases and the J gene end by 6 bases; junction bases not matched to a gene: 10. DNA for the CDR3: TGTGCCACCAGCTCCAGTAGCGGGGGGGAGGCCGATACGCAGTATTTT. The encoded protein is CATSSSSGGEADTQYF. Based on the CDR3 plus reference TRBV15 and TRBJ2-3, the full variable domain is DAMVIQNPRYQVTQFGKPVTLSCSQTLNHNVMYWYQQKSSQAPKLLFHYYDKDFNNEADTPDNFQSRRPNTSFCFLDIRSPGLGDTAMYLCATSSSSGGEADTQYFGPGTRLTVL.

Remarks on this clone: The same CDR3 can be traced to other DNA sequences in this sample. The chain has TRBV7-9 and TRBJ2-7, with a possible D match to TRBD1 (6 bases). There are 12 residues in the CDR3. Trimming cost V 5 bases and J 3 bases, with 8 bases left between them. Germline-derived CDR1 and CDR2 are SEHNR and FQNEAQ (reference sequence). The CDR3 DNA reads TGTGCCAGCAGCGAGACAGGCTACGAGCAGTACTTC. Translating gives CASSETGYEQYF.

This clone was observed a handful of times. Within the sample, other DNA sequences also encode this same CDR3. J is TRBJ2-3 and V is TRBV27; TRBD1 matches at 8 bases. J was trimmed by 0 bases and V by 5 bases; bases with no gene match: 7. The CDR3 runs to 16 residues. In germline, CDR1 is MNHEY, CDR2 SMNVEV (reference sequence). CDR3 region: CASSPGGGPSTDTQYF. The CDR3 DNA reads TGTGCCAGCAGTCCAGGGGGCGGCCCTAGCACAGATACGCAGTATTTT.

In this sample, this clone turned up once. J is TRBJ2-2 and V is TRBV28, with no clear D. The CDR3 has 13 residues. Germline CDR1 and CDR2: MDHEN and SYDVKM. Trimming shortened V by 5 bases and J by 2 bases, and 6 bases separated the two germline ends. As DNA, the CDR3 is TGTGCCAGCAGTGCAGTAAACACCGGGGAGCTGTTTTTT. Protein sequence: CASSAVNTGELFF.

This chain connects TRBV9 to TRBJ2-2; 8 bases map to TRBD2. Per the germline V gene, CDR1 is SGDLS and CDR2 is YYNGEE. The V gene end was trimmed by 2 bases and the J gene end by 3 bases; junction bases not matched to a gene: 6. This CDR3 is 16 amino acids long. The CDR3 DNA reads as TGTGCCAGCAGCGTTTCCGGGGGGGCCTACACCGGGGAGCTGTTTTTT. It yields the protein CASSVSGGAYTGELFF.

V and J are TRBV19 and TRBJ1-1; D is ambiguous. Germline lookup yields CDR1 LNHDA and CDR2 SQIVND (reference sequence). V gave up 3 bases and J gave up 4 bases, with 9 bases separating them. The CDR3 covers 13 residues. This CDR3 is CASSIGSVTEAFF. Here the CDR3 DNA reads TGTGCCAGTAGTATCGGTAGTGTCACTGAAGCTTTCTTT.

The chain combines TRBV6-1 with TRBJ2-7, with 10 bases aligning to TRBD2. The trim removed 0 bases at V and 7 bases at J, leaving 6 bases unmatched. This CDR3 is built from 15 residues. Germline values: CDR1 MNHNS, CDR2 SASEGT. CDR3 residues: CASSEALAGAWEQYF. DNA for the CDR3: TGTGCCAGCAGTGAAGCTCTAGCGGGGGCCTGGGAGCAGTACTTC.

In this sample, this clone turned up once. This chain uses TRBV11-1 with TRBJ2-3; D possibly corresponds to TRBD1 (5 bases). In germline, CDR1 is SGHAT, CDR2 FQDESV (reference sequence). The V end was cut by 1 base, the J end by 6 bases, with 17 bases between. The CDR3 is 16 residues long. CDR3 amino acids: CASSLDRLQLPDTQYF. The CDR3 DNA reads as TGTGCCAGCAGCTTAGACAGGCTCCAACTTCCCGATACGCAGTATTTT.

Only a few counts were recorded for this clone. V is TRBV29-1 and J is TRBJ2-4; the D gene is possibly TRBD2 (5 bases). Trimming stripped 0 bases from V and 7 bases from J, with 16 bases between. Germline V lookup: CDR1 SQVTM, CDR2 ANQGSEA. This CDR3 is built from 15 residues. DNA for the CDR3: TGCAGCGTTGAAGATGTCTCCGGGGAAGGGAACATTCAGTACTTC. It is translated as CSVEDVSGEGNIQYF.

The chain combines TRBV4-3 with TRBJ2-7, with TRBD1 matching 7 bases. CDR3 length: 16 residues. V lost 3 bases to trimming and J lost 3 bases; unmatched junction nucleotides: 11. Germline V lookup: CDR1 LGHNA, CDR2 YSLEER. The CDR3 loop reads CASSQATGQAFYEQYF. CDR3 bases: TGCGCCAGCAGCCAGGCGACAGGGCAAGCATTCTACGAGCAGTACTTC.

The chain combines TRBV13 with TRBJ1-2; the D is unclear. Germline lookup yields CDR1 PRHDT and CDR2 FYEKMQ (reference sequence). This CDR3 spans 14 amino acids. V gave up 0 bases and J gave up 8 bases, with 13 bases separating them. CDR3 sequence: CASSLGRGFYGYTF. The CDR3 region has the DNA TGTGCCAGCAGCTTAGGACGCGGGTTCTACGGCTACACCTTC.

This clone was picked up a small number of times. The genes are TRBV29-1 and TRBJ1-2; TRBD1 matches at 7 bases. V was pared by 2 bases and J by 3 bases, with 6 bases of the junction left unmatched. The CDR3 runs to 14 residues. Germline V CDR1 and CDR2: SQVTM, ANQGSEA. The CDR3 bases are TGCAGCGTTGAAACCCCGGGACAGTACTATGGCTACACCTTC. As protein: CSVETPGQYYGYTF. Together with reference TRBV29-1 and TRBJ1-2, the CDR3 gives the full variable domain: SAVISQKPSRDICQRGTSLTIQCQVDSQVTMMFWYRQQPGQSLTLIATANQGSEATYESGFVIDKFPISRPNLTFSTLTVSNMSPEDSSIYLCSVETPGQYYGYTFGSGTRLTVV.

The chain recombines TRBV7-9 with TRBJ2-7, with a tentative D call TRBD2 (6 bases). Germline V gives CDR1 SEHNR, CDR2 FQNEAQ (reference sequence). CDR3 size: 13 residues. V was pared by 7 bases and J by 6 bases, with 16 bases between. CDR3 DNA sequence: TGTGCCAGCACCCTTATGGAGGGGACCGAGCAGTACTTC. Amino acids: CASTLMEGTEQYF.

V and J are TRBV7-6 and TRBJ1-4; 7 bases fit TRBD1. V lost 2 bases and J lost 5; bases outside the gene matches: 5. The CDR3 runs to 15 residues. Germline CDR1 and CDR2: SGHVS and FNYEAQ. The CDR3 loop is CASSLRDSGNEKLFF. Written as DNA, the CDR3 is TGTGCCAGCAGCTTAAGGGACAGCGGAAATGAAAAACTGTTTTTT.

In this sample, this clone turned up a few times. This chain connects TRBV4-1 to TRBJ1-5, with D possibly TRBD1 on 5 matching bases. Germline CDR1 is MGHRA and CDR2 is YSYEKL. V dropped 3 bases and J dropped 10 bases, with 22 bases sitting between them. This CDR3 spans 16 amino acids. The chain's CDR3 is CASSQEGGRTRDPQHF. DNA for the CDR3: TGCGCCAGCAGCCAGGAGGGAGGGAGAACCCGGGACCCCCAGCATTTT.

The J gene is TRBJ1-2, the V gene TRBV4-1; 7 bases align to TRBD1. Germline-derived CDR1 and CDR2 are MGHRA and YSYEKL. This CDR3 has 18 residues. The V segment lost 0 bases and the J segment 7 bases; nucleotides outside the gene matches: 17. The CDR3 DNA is TGCGCCAGCAGCCAAGAATCCGGTATAGGGGGCGGTTCTAGTGGCTACACCTTC. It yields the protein CASSQESGIGGGSSGYTF.

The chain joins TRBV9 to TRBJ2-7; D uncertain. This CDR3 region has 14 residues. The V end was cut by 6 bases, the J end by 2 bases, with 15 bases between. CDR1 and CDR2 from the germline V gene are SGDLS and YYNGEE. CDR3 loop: CASMKVTRTYEQYF. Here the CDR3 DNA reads TGTGCCAGCATGAAGGTAACCAGGACCTACGAGCAGTACTTC.

The CDR3 DNA is TGTGCCAGCAGTTACTTTCCGACAGATACGCAGTATTTT. Translation gives CASSYFPTDTQYF. The chain combines TRBV6-5 with TRBJ2-3, with D unresolved. Deletions cut 1 base from V and 3 bases from J, with 5 bases between. The CDR3 is 13 residues long. From germline, CDR1 is MNHEY and CDR2 SVGAGI.

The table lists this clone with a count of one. As DNA, the CDR3 is TGCGCCAGCAGTGATCCGAGTGACATTCAGTACTTC. Translation gives CASSDPSDIQYF. The genes are TRBV10-1 and TRBJ2-4; D unclear. The CDR3 totals 12 residues. V lost 3 bases, J lost 8 bases, and 8 bases lay in between. Per the germline V gene, CDR1 is WNHNN and CDR2 is SYGVQD (reference sequence).

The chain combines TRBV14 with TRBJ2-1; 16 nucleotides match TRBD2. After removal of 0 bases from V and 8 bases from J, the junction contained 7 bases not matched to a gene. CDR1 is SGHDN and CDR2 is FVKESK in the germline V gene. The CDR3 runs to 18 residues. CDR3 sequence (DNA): TGTGCCAGCAGCCAAGAGGGACTAGCGGGGGGGCTATTCGATGAGCAGTTCTTC. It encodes CASSQEGLAGGLFDEQFF. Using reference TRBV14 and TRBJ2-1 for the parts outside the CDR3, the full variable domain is EAGVTQFPSHSVIEKGQTVTLRCDPISGHDNLYWYRRVMGKEIKFLLHFVKESKQDESGMPNNRFLAERTGGTYSTLKVQPAELEDSGVYFCASSQEGLAGGLFDEQFFGPGTRLTVL.

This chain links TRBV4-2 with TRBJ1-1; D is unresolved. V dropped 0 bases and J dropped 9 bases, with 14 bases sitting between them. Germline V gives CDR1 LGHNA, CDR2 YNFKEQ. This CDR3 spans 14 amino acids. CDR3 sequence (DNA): TGTGCCAGCAGCCAAGATGAAACAGTCCCCCAAGCTTTCTTT. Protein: CASSQDETVPQAFF.

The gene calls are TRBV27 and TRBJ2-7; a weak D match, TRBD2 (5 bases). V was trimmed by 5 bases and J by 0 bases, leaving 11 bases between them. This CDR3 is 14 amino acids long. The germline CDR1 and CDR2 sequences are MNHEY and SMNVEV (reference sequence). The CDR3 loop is CASSLGVSSYEQYF. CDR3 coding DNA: TGTGCCAGCAGTCTCGGGGTGAGCTCCTACGAGCAGTACTTC.

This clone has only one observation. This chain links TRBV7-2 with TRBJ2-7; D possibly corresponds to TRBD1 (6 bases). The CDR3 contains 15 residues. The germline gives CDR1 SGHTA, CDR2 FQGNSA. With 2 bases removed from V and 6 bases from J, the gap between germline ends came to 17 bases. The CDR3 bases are TGTGCCAGCAGCTTAATAACAGGGTGGCCTGGCGAGCAGTACTTC. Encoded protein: CASSLITGWPGEQYF.

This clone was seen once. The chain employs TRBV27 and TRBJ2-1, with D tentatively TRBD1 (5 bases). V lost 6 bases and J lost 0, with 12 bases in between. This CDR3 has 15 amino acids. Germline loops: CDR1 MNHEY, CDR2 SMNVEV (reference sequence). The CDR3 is CASRSRQGSYNEQFF. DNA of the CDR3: TGTGCCAGCAGAAGTAGGCAGGGCTCCTACAATGAGCAGTTCTTC.